Listed below are T cell receptor beta chains from one sample, sequenced in a study of shared clonotypes between healthy human individuals. Libraries were prepared by immunoSEQ multiplex PCR; TCRdb keeps only in-frame clonotypes and omits some of them. In the table there are more than 600,000 clones, around 92% of which are singletons. What was sequenced was naive CD8+ T cells sorted from blood. Receptors originate from a young man in good health. CDR3s leave out the opening cysteine and the closing phenylalanine or tryptophan.

V: TRBV5-1
J: TRBJ2-3
CDR3: ASSLVGPPAGPKDTQY

V: TRBV6-1
J: TRBJ2-7
CDR3: ASSDVHRDTQDYEQY

V: TRBV9
J: TRBJ2-1
CDR3: ASSSIYNEQF

V: TRBV27
J: TRBJ2-3
CDR3: ASSFRGRGTDTQY

V: TRBV7-6
J: TRBJ2-3
CDR3: ASSSRTSGPTDTQY

V: TRBV27
J: TRBJ2-7
CDR3: ASSTGSHEQY

V: TRBV9
J: TRBJ2-1
CDR3: ASSADGSSYNEQF

V: TRBV4-1
J: TRBJ2-3
CDR3: ASSQVQTSSDTQY

V: TRBV27
J: TRBJ2-1
CDR3: ASRDLSPNEQF

V: TRBV7-9
J: TRBJ1-2
CDR3: ASSLEEGHLANYGYT

V: TRBV7-9
J: TRBJ2-7
CDR3: ASSLANTPEQY

V: TRBV7-9
J: TRBJ2-5
CDR3: ASSLIGRKEQETQY

V: TRBV27
J: TRBJ2-1
CDR3: ASSSPSTGMGEQF

V: TRBV9
J: TRBJ2-5
CDR3: ASSETGIQETQY

V: TRBV30
J: TRBJ1-1
CDR3: AWRKGEYMNTEAF

V: TRBV29-1
J: TRBJ2-5
CDR3: SEGPMGETQY

V: TRBV15
J: TRBJ2-1
CDR3: ATGLVGTGNEQF

V: TRBV11-2
J: TRBJ2-3
CDR3: ASSIQGASSTDTQY

V: TRBV29-1
J: TRBJ2-5
CDR3: SVQKGTGREETQY

V: TRBV7-3
J: TRBJ2-1
CDR3: ASSSLAGGSNEQF

V: TRBV18
J: TRBJ1-1
CDR3: ASSPTGVNTEAF

V: TRBV4-1
J: TRBJ2-2
CDR3: ASSQEPGLTGELF

V: TRBV7-9
J: TRBJ2-7
CDR3: ASSSDGSYEQY

V: TRBV29-1
J: TRBJ2-1
CDR3: SVEDGGTQIEQF

V: TRBV7-9
J: TRBJ2-1
CDR3: ASRSQGNEQF

V: TRBV14
J: TRBJ2-2
CDR3: ASSQVWRELGNTGELF

V: TRBV27
J: TRBJ1-1
CDR3: ASRPGHSNTEAF